A selection of T cell receptor beta chains follows, all from one sample in a study of T cell changes during pregnancy in multiple sclerosis. The table came from immunoSEQ multiplex PCR; TCRdb's copy has only in-frame clones and leaves some out. The repertoire holds 79,000 or so clones, with just over 90% as singletons. The sample consisted of CD4+ T cells from peripheral blood mononuclear cells, taken before pregnancy. All receptors come from a female donor with multiple sclerosis, enrolled in a pregnancy study. CDR3s include the opening cysteine and the closing phenylalanine or tryptophan. A D gene is named only where the DNA matches it firmly.

j_gene | d_gene | v_gene | CDR3aa
TRBJ1-1 | - | TRBV28 | CASSLGGWEAFF
TRBJ2-7 | TRBD1 | TRBV28 | CASSAGTGGRYEQYF
TRBJ1-3 | - | TRBV30 | CAWSSRVPGNTIYF
TRBJ1-1 | - | TRBV6-4 | CATTKDSTEAFF
TRBJ2-7 | - | TRBV5-1 | CASSLLSSALYEQYF
TRBJ2-3 | - | TRBV6-6 | CASSAAGAASTDTQYF
TRBJ2-5 | TRBD2 | TRBV7-3 | CASSYSGGETQYF
TRBJ1-2 | TRBD1 | TRBV7-6 | CASSLARQGETYGYTF
TRBJ2-1 | - | TRBV5-4 | CASSLGVALNEQFF
TRBJ1-2 | TRBD1 | TRBV6-1 | CASSLRQGGGYTF
TRBJ2-7 | - | TRBV5-1 | CASRDGSSYEQYF
TRBJ1-1 | TRBD1 | TRBV5-1 | CASSIGQGAATEAFF
TRBJ2-2 | - | TRBV6-5 | CASSQGNTGELFF
TRBJ2-1 | TRBD2 | TRBV11-2 | CASSLDLGTSGRGEQFF
TRBJ1-5 | - | TRBV27 | CASSLSRYSNQPQHF
TRBJ1-3 | TRBD1 | TRBV6-6 | CASSHITGAVGNTIYF
TRBJ1-4 | - | TRBV27 | CASSLLGGYRAGRKEKLFF
TRBJ1-4 | TRBD1 | TRBV6-6 | CASSYPGTGDGEKLFF
TRBJ2-1 | TRBD2 | TRBV2 | CASRPPQLAGGSEQFF
TRBJ2-7 | TRBD2 | TRBV28 | CASRGAGDEQYF
TRBJ1-2 | TRBD1 | TRBV28 | CASSSPRGQFVIYGYTF
TRBJ1-6 | - | TRBV4-1 | CASSQEVGSSISPLHF
TRBJ1-4 | - | TRBV4-1 | CASRRVKEATNEKLFF